A selection of T cell receptor beta chains follows, all from one sample in a study of early T cells in non-severe SARS-CoV-2 infection. TCRdb re-called the 5' RACE reads through MiXCR, storing one row per CDR3 protein. The repertoire holds about 77,000 distinct CDR3 sequences, with 16% as singletons. The sample comprised whole blood. The source is an adult who was a healthcare worker with PCR-confirmed SARS-CoV-2 infection or an uninfected control (not recorded which). Both conserved end residues are part of each CDR3. The D gene is left open where the match is weak. The size of a clone is reported for some rows only, either as once, few or many, or as a class for expanded clones.

j_call v_call d_call clone_size cdr3_nt cdr3_aa
TRBJ2-7 TRBV29-1 - - TGCAGCGGGAGGACAGCCGCCTACGAGCAGTACTTC CSGRTAAYEQYF
TRBJ2-5 TRBV5-4 - - TGTGCCAGCAGCACCCCCCGGGACACTAAAGAGACCCAGTACTTC CASSTPRDTKETQYF
TRBJ2-3 TRBV9 - few TGTGCCAGCAGCGTAGGAGGGGGGACCTGGGGAGATACGCAGTATTTT CASSVGGGTWGDTQYF
TRBJ2-1 TRBV20-1 - few TGCAGTGCTAGCGAAGGACTGGGCTCCTACAATGAGCAGTTCTTC CSASEGLGSYNEQFF
TRBJ1-4 TRBV3-1 - - TGTGCCAGCAGCCCCCATTATGGCAGTTCGAATGAAAAACTGTTTTTT CASSPHYGSSNEKLFF
TRBJ2-7 TRBV5-1 - - TGCGCCAGCAGCTTGGTCCCCGTGGGCGAGCAGTACTTC CASSLVPVGEQYF
TRBJ1-1 TRBV10-2 TRBD1 - TGCGCCAGCAGGGGGACAGGGCCAGGCGAAGCTTTCTTT CASRGTGPGEAFF
TRBJ2-1 TRBV6-1 - - TGTGCCAGCAGTGAATCGGGCAGTACCTACAATGAGCAGTTCTTC CASSESGSTYNEQFF
TRBJ2-2 TRBV18 - - TGTGCCAGCTCACCCCTGGAGGGCACCGGGGAGCTGTTTTTT CASSPLEGTGELFF
TRBJ1-5 TRBV12-3/TRBV12-4 TRBD1 - TGTGCCAGCAGTGAGGGACAGGGGGCTCGGCAGCCCCAGCATTTT CASSEGQGARQPQHF
TRBJ2-1 TRBV7-9 - - TGTGCCAGCAGCCCGCCCCGCCTCACCTACAATGAGCAGTTCTTC CASSPPRLTYNEQFF
TRBJ2-7 TRBV6-5 - few TGTGCCAGTCGAAGGACAGTCAGCTCCTACGAGCAGTACTTC CASRRTVSSYEQYF
TRBJ2-3 TRBV4-1 - few TGCGCCAGCAGCCGGACGGAAACTAGCACAGATACGCAGTATTTT CASSRTETSTDTQYF
TRBJ1-1 TRBV6-1 - - TGTGCCAGCAGTGAAAAAAGTGGCCAGGCGCGTCGGAGGGGGACTGAAGCTTTCTTT CASSEKSGQARRRGTEAFF
TRBJ2-5 TRBV7-3 - - TGTGCCAGCAGCATAGACTCCAAAGAGACCCAGTACTTC CASSIDSKETQYF
TRBJ2-2 TRBV5-1 TRBD2 few TGCGCCAGCAGCCAAAGGACTAGCGGGAACACCGGGGAGCTGTTTTTT CASSQRTSGNTGELFF
TRBJ2-4 TRBV5-1 TRBD2 - TGCGCCAGCAGCTCTGCCGGGACTAGGTCTGATGGGATAGCCAAAAACATTCAGTACTTC CASSSAGTRSDGIAKNIQYF
TRBJ1-5 TRBV7-6 - few TGTGCCAGCAGCTCGGGCCCGGTTGAGCCCCAGCATTTT CASSSGPVEPQHF
TRBJ2-1 TRBV4-2 TRBD1 - TGTGCCAGCAGCCACCCGGACAGGGCAGGCCTCTACAATGAGCAGTTCTTC CASSHPDRAGLYNEQFF
TRBJ1-1 TRBV18 - few TGTGCCAGCTCCCTGACAGGAGGAAGGACTGAAGCTTTCTTT CASSLTGGRTEAFF
TRBJ2-1 TRBV15 TRBD2 - TGTGCCACCAAGGCGGGAGACCTTTACAATGAGCAGTTCTTC CATKAGDLYNEQFF
TRBJ1-1 TRBV7-9 - few TGTGCCAGCAGCCCCCCGAACAGGGTAGAGGAAGCTTTCTTT CASSPPNRVEEAFF
TRBJ2-3 TRBV20-1 TRBD2 - TGCAGTGCGGACGACGGGACTAGCTTTGGAGATACGCAGTATTTT CSADDGTSFGDTQYF
TRBJ2-7 TRBV29-1 - few TGCAGCGTTGTAGGCTACTCCTACGAGCAGTACTTC CSVVGYSYEQYF
TRBJ1-2 TRBV6-1 TRBD1 - TGTGCCAGCAGTGAAGGGACAGGCTATGGCTACACCTTC CASSEGTGYGYTF
TRBJ2-7 TRBV20-1 TRBD1 few TGCAGTGCTGCATTCCGGGACAGCTCCTACGAGCAGTACTTC CSAAFRDSSYEQYF
TRBJ2-7 TRBV10-3 TRBD2 - TGTGCCATCAGTGACCTGGGACTAGAGATAGGCGAGCAGTACTTC CAISDLGLEIGEQYF
TRBJ2-7 TRBV5-1 TRBD1 few TGCGCCAGCAGCATAGACAGGGGAAACGTCTACGAGCAGTACTTC CASSIDRGNVYEQYF
TRBJ2-1 TRBV11-2 TRBD1 few TGTGCCAGCAACTCCCCGGGACAGGGGGTTCGGGAGCAGTTCTTC CASNSPGQGVREQFF
TRBJ2-7 TRBV11-2 TRBD2 once TGTGCCAGCAGCTTGACTAGCTTAGCCTTATACGAGCAGTACTTC CASSLTSLALYEQYF
TRBJ1-2 TRBV7-9 - - TGTGCCAGCAGCTTAGAGTTCGGCCAGGACGCGGGCTACACCTTC CASSLEFGQDAGYTF
TRBJ1-2 TRBV6-1 - many TGTGCCAGCAGTTTAACGACAGCTAACTATGGCTACACCTTC CASSLTTANYGYTF
TRBJ1-6 TRBV18 - - TGTGCCAGCTCACCGGGAAGGGACAATTCACCCCTCCACTTT CASSPGRDNSPLHF
TRBJ1-1 TRBV24-1 - few TGTGCCACCAGGGCCGGGGGCTACACTGAAGCTTTCTTT CATRAGGYTEAFF
TRBJ2-4 TRBV12-3/TRBV12-4 TRBD2 few TGTGCCAGCACCGGGACTAGCGGGGAGAGAAACATTCAGTACTTC CASTGTSGERNIQYF
TRBJ2-5 TRBV7-9 - few TGTGCCAGCAACGGAGGGGTGGAGACCCAGTACTTC CASNGGVETQYF
TRBJ2-5 TRBV2 TRBD2 - TGTGCCAGCAGCCTAGCGGGAGGGTTATTAGAGACCCAGTACTTC CASSLAGGLLETQYF
TRBJ1-2 TRBV7-6 - few TGTGCCAGCAGCTTAAAGGCAGGGTATGGCTACACCTTC CASSLKAGYGYTF
TRBJ2-7 TRBV27 - few TGTGCCAGCAGTACAAGGGGCAGAACCTACGAGCAGTACTTC CASSTRGRTYEQYF
TRBJ2-3 TRBV28 - few TGTGCCAGCAGTTTTCCCTTAGGAGCAGATACGCAGTATTTT CASSFPLGADTQYF
TRBJ2-7 TRBV20-1 TRBD1 many TGCAGTGCTGACAGGGGGGGCTCCTACGAGCAGTACTTC CSADRGGSYEQYF
TRBJ1-3 TRBV7-9 - few TGTGCCAGCAGCTTACAGGGGTCTGGAAACACCATATATTTT CASSLQGSGNTIYF
TRBJ2-3 TRBV24-1 TRBD2 few TGTGCCACCAGTGACTTCCGACTAGCGGGAGCGGATACGCAGTATTTT CATSDFRLAGADTQYF
TRBJ2-1 TRBV29-1 TRBD1 - TGCAGCGTCACCGGGACAGGATCCTACAATGAGCAGTTCTTC CSVTGTGSYNEQFF
TRBJ2-5 TRBV20-1 TRBD2 few TGCAGTGCCCTAATAGGGCTAGCGGGAGTACGTGGAGAGACCCAGTACTTC CSALIGLAGVRGETQYF
TRBJ2-5 TRBV5-4 - - TGTGCCAGCAGCCCTAAAGGCCAAGAGACCCAGTACTTC CASSPKGQETQYF
TRBJ1-2 TRBV12-3/TRBV12-4 TRBD1 few TGTGCCAGCAGCCCCCTGGGACAGGGCCCCACCTATGGCTACACCTTC CASSPLGQGPTYGYTF
TRBJ1-5 TRBV6-5 TRBD1 few TGTGCCAGCAGAGGGACAGGGGGCCCCCATCAGCCCCAGCATTTT CASRGTGGPHQPQHF
TRBJ2-2 TRBV12-3/TRBV12-4 - few TGTGCCAGCAGTCCAGCCCGGAGACAAAACACCGGGGAGCTGTTTTTT CASSPARRQNTGELFF
TRBJ2-6 TRBV6-5 - once TGTGCCAGCACCAGGGGATCCTCTGGGGCCAACGTCCTGACTTTC CASTRGSSGANVLTF
TRBJ1-1 TRBV7-3 TRBD1 many TGTGCCAGCAGCAAACAGGGGCAGACTGAAGCTTTCTTT CASSKQGQTEAFF
TRBJ2-7 TRBV12-3/TRBV12-4 TRBD1 few TGTGCCAGCAGTACGACAGGGCCCTTCTCCTACGAGCAGTACTTC CASSTTGPFSYEQYF
TRBJ1-6 TRBV6-4 - few TGTGCCAGCAGCAGGGGATGGGGGTCACCCCTCCACTTT CASSRGWGSPLHF
TRBJ1-4 TRBV7-9 - - TGTGCCAGCAGCTCCGGAACACTAACTAATGAAAAACTGTTTTTT CASSSGTLTNEKLFF
TRBJ1-5 TRBV3-1 - many TGTGCCAGCAGCCCCAGACAAGGGCCCCAGCATTTT CASSPRQGPQHF
TRBJ2-2 TRBV12-3/TRBV12-4 TRBD2 - TGTGCCAGCAGTTTTGTGCGCCCGACTAGCGCCGGGGAGCTGTTTTTT CASSFVRPTSAGELFF
TRBJ1-5 TRBV20-1 - - TGCAGTGCTAGAGGCGGACAGTACAATCAGCCCCAGCATTTT CSARGGQYNQPQHF
TRBJ1-5 TRBV10-2 TRBD1 many TGCGCCAGCAGGGGGACAGGGGGCATTCAGCCCCAGCATTTT CASRGTGGIQPQHF